The 19 T cell receptor beta chains in this list originate from one sample, sequenced in a study of cytomegalovirus exposure and HLA in healthy donors. Primers included in the PCR were 60 Vbeta and 13 Jbeta primers. Assay: immunoSEQ multiplex PCR; the TCRdb copy retains only in-frame clones and omits some. The sample holds roughly 150,000 clones; roughly 80% are singletons and the top ten take 5.5% to 8.5%. Sequenced input: PBMCs. These receptors originate from a woman aged 50 to 60 in good health and CMV-seropositive.

This clone was seen a few times. This sequence joins TRBV2 and TRBJ2-1; maybe TRBD2 (7 bases). V lost 3 bases and J lost 6, with 15 bases in between. The CDR3 has 15 residues. Germline CDR1 reads SNHLY; CDR2 reads FYNNEI. The CDR3 sequence: CASSDSGGASNEQFF. In nucleotides, the CDR3 is TGTGCCAGCAGTGACAGTGGGGGGGCAAGCAATGAGCAGTTCTTC.

The CDR3 DNA reads TGTGCCATCGTACAGGGTAATGGCTACACCTTC. It encodes CAIVQGNGYTF. V gene TRBV2 combines with J gene TRBJ1-2; maybe TRBD1 (6 bases). Deletions cut 10 bases from V and 6 bases from J, with 12 bases between. Germline V lookup: CDR1 SNHLY, CDR2 FYNNEI. The CDR3 consists of 11 residues. Full variable domain (rest looked up from reference TRBV2 and TRBJ1-2): EPEVTQTPSHQVTQMGQEVILRCVPISNHLYFYWYRQILGQKVEFLVSFYNNEISEKSEIFDDQFSVERPDGSNFTLKIRSTKLEDSAMYFCAIVQGNGYTFGSGTRLTVV.

The chain employs TRBV7-3 and TRBJ1-2, with D maybe TRBD1 (5 bases). The V end lost 1 base, the J end lost 3 bases, and 9 bases lay between the germline ends. The CDR3 sequence is 14 residues long. CDR1 and CDR2 (germline): SGHTA, FQGTGA. Written as DNA, the CDR3 is TGTGCCAGCAGCTTAAGTGGGGGGGACTATGGCTACACCTTC. Translation gives CASSLSGGDYGYTF.

This clone was found once. The CDR3 sequence: CASSFSDYGYTF. As DNA, the CDR3 is TGTGCCAGCAGCTTCAGCGACTATGGCTACACCTTC. This chain uses TRBV7-8 with TRBJ1-2, with D unclear. This CDR3 is built from 12 residues. In germline, CDR1 is SGHVS, CDR2 FQNEAQ. V was pared by 3 bases and J by 3 bases, with 5 bases between.

This chain uses TRBV14 with TRBJ1-2, with no clear D. This CDR3 contains 13 residues. CDR1 SGHDN and CDR2 FVKESK come from the germline V gene. V gave up 2 bases and J gave up 5 bases, with 9 bases separating them. CDR3 sequence (DNA): TGTGCCAGCAGCCAACATCGGACTTATGGCTACACCTTC. Its translation: CASSQHRTYGYTF.

The rearrangement links TRBV6-4 to TRBJ2-7; 9 positions agree with TRBD1. Germline V CDR1 and CDR2: MRHNA, SNTAGT. The CDR3 is 14 residues long. The J segment lost 2 bases and the V segment lost 8 bases, leaving 7 bases of the junction unmatched. CDR3 in DNA: TGTGCCAGCTACATGGGACAGGGAACCTACGAGCAGTACTTC. Encoded protein: CASYMGQGTYEQYF.

The chain joins TRBV2 to TRBJ2-1, with TRBD2 identical over 9 bases. Per germline, CDR1 SNHLY and CDR2 FYNNEI. With 8 bases clipped from V and 15 bases from J, the junction kept 14 bases outside the gene matches. CDR3 length: 13 residues. The CDR3 DNA sequence: TGTGCCAGCTTTGGCGGGGGCGGGGGGGCCCGGTTCTTC. Its protein is CASFGGGGGARFF. The full variable domain, in which reference TRBV2 and TRBJ2-1 provide the parts outside the CDR3, is EPEVTQTPSHQVTQMGQEVILRCVPISNHLYFYWYRQILGQKVEFLVSFYNNEISEKSEIFDDQFSVERPDGSNFTLKIRSTKLEDSAMYFCASFGGGGGARFFGPGTRLTVL.

J is TRBJ2-7 and V is TRBV7-2; maybe TRBD1 (5 bases). Per the germline V gene, CDR1 is SGHTA and CDR2 is FQGNSA. CDR3 length: 11 residues. V lost 5 bases and J lost 6, with 8 bases in between. The CDR3 region is CASSEGAEQYF. CDR3 bases: TGTGCCAGCAGCGAAGGGGCCGAGCAGTACTTC.

The gene calls are TRBV7-2 and TRBJ1-2, with 7 positions matching TRBD1. This CDR3 is built from 16 residues. Losses at the gene ends were 3 bases for V and 4 bases for J; bases not matched to a gene: 11. The V gene's germline CDR1 is SGHTA and CDR2 FQGNSA. The CDR3 loop reads CASSFPGTDLFYGYTF. In DNA, the CDR3 is TGTGCCAGCAGCTTCCCCGGGACAGATCTCTTCTATGGCTACACCTTC. Full variable domain (remainder filled in from reference TRBV7-2 and TRBJ1-2): GAGVSQSPSNKVTEKGKDVELRCDPISGHTALYWYRQSLGQGLEFLIYFQGNSAPDKSGLPSDRFSAERTGGSVSTLTIQRTQQEDSAVYLCASSFPGTDLFYGYTFGSGTRLTVV.

The chain uses TRBV5-4 and TRBJ2-7; perhaps TRBD1 as D (8 bases). V was cut by 10 bases and J by 3 bases, with 17 bases left in between. Germline V gives CDR1 SGHNT, CDR2 YYREEE (reference sequence). This CDR3 contains 13 residues. CDR3 protein: CACQYRGGYEQYF. The DNA of the CDR3 is TGTGCCTGTCAATACAGGGGGGGCTACGAGCAGTACTTC.

This clone was seen just once. The J gene is TRBJ2-3, the V gene TRBV6-6; 11 nucleotides line up with TRBD2. The CDR3 has 16 amino acids. Losses at the gene ends were 0 bases for V and 6 bases for J; bases not matched to a gene: 5. The germline CDR1 and CDR2 sequences are MNHNY and SVGAGI (reference sequence). The CDR3 here is CASSYSTSGGRDTQYF. CDR3 bases: TGTGCCAGCAGTTACTCCACTAGCGGGGGTCGTGATACGCAGTATTTT.

This chain joins TRBV4-1 and TRBJ2-3; TRBD2 agrees at 11 bases. CDR1 is MGHRA, CDR2 YSYEKL, per germline. V trimming: 4 bases; J trimming: 4 bases; junction bases outside the gene matches: 10. CDR3 length: 17 residues. The DNA for the CDR3 is TGCGCCAGCAGCCCCCTTAGTGGTAGCGGGGGGGCAGATACGCAGTATTTT. It translates to CASSPLSGSGGADTQYF.

This chain links TRBV5-6 with TRBJ2-3, with D possibly TRBD2 on 6 matching bases. The CDR3 loop spans 15 amino acids. Trimming stripped 4 bases from V and 0 bases from J, with 12 bases between. In germline, CDR1 is SGHDT, CDR2 YYEEEE. CDR3 sequence (DNA): TGTGCCAGCAGCCGGACCGGGGGAAGCACAGATACGCAGTATTTT. Protein product: CASSRTGGSTDTQYF.

The chain uses TRBV7-9 and TRBJ2-3; 7 bases match TRBD1. The CDR3 length is 17 residues. After removal of 5 bases from V and 2 bases from J, the junction contained 13 bases not matched to a gene. Per the germline V gene, CDR1 is SEHNR and CDR2 is FQNEAQ (reference sequence). The CDR3 sequence: CASSPPTWDSHTDTQYF. The DNA of the CDR3 is TGTGCCAGCAGCCCACCAACCTGGGACAGCCACACAGATACGCAGTATTTT.

The rearrangement joins TRBV19 to TRBJ1-5; D possibly corresponds to TRBD1 (5 bases). CDR1 and CDR2 (germline): LNHDA, SQIVND (reference sequence). Trimming cost V 11 bases and J 1 base, with 15 bases left between them. CDR3 length: 14 residues. This chain's CDR3 is CAVRARASNQPQHF. DNA for the CDR3: TGTGCCGTACGCGCCAGGGCGAGCAATCAGCCCCAGCATTTT.

This chain's CDR3 is CASSQGLSMFNYGYTF. The CDR3 DNA reads TGCGCCAGCAGCCAAGGACTTTCCATGTTTAACTATGGCTACACCTTC. The chain recombines TRBV4-3 with TRBJ1-2; D is ambiguous. The CDR3 consists of 16 residues. The germline CDR1 and CDR2 sequences are LGHNA and YSLEER. V was pared by 1 base and J by 1 base, with 13 bases between.

This chain uses TRBV2 with TRBJ2-7; no clear D gene. The germline V and J ends were trimmed by 5 bases and 0 bases, with 11 bases remaining between them. Germline CDR1 and CDR2: SNHLY and FYNNEI. The CDR3 has 14 residues. CDR3 amino acids: CASSYDSSSYEQYF. CDR3 DNA sequence: TGTGCCAGCAGTTATGATAGCTCCTCCTACGAGCAGTACTTC.

The chain is built from TRBV19 and TRBJ2-7, with TRBD1 matching over 12 bases. The CDR3 covers 15 residues. Losses at the gene ends were 6 bases for V and 6 bases for J; bases not matched to a gene: 9. CDR1 is LNHDA and CDR2 is SQIVND in the germline V gene (reference sequence). Here the CDR3 DNA reads TGTGCCAGTAGAAACCGGGACAGGGGGCTTAGCGAGCAGTACTTC. Protein product: CASRNRDRGLSEQYF.

The gene calls are TRBV11-2 and TRBJ2-7, with 11 positions matching TRBD1. V was pared by 3 bases and J by 6 bases, with 7 bases of the junction left unmatched. CDR3 length equals 15 residues. Germline CDR1 reads SGHAT; CDR2 reads FQNNGV. The CDR3 loop reads CASSFVPGQGVEQYF. CDR3 nucleotide sequence: TGTGCCAGCAGCTTCGTCCCGGGACAGGGGGTCGAGCAGTACTTC.